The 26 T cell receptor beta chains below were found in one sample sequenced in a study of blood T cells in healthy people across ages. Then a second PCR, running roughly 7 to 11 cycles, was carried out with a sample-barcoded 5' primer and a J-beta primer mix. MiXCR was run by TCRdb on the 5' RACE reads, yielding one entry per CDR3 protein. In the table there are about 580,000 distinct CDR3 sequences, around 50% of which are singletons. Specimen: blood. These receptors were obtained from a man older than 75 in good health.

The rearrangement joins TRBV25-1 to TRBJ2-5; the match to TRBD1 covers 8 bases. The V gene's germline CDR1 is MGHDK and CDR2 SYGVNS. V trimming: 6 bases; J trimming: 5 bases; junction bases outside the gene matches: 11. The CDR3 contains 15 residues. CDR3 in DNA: TGTGCCAGCAGCAATGACAGGGGTGTATTGGAGACCCAGTACTTC. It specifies CASSNDRGVLETQYF.

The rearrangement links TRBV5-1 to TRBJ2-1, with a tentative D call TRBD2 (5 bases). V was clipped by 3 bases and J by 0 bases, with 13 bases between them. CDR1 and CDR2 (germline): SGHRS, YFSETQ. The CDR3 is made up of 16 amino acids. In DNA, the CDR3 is TGCGCCAGCAGCTATAGGACGGCGGGCTCCTACAATGAGCAGTTCTTC. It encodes CASSYRTAGSYNEQFF.

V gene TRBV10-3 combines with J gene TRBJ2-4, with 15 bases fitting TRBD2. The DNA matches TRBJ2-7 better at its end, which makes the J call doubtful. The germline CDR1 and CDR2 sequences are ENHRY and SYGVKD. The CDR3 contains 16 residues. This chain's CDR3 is CAISEGTSGRIYEQYF. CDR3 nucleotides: TGTGCCATCAGTGAGGGGACTAGCGGGAGGATTTACGAGCAGTACTTC.

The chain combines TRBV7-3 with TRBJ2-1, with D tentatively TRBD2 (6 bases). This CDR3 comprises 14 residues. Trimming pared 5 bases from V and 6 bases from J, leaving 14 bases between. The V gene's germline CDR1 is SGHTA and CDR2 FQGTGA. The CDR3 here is CASSPRSGANEQFF. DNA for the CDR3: TGTGCCAGCAGCCCCCGTTCGGGAGCCAATGAGCAGTTCTTC.

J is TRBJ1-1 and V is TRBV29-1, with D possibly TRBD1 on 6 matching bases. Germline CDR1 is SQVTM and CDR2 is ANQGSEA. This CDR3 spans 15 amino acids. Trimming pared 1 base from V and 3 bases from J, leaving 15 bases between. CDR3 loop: CSVEGGGGRYTEAFF. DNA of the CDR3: TGCAGCGTTGAAGGAGGGGGGGGGCGGTACACTGAAGCTTTCTTT. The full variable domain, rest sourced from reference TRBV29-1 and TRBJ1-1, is SAVISQKPSRDICQRGTSLTIQCQVDSQVTMMFWYRQQPGQSLTLIATANQGSEATYESGFVIDKFPISRPNLTFSTLTVSNMSPEDSSIYLCSVEGGGGRYTEAFFGQGTRLTVV.

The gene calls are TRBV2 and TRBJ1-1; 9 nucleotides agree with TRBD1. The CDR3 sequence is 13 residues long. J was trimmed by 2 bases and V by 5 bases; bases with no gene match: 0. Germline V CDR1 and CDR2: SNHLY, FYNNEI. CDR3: CASSTGGNTEAFF. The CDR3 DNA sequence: TGTGCCAGCAGTACAGGGGGCAACACTGAAGCTTTCTTT. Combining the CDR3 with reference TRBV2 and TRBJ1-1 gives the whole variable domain EPEVTQTPSHQVTQMGQEVILRCVPISNHLYFYWYRQILGQKVEFLVSFYNNEISEKSEIFDDQFSVERPDGSNFTLKIRSTKLEDSAMYFCASSTGGNTEAFFGQGTRLTVV.

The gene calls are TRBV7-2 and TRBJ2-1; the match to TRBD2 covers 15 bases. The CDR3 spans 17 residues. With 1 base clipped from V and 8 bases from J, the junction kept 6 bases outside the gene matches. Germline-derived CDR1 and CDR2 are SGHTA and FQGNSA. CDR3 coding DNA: TGTGCCAGCAGCTTAGTTGGACTAGCGGGAGGGTCCGATGAGCAGTTCTTC. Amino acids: CASSLVGLAGGSDEQFF.

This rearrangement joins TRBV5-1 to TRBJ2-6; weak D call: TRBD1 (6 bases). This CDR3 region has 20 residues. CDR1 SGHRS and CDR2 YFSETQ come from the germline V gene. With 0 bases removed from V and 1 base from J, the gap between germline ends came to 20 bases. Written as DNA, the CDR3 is TGCGCCAGCAGCTTGGAATTAGTTGACAGGTTTTTATCTGGGGCCAACGTCCTGACTTTC. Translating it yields CASSLELVDRFLSGANVLTF.

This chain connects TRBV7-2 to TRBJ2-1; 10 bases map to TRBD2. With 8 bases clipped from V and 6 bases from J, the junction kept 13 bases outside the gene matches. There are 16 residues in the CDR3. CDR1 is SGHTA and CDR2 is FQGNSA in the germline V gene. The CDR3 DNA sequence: TGTGCCAGCGCCCTCCAGCCGCAGCGGGGGGGCAATGAGCAGTTCTTC. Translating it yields CASALQPQRGGNEQFF.

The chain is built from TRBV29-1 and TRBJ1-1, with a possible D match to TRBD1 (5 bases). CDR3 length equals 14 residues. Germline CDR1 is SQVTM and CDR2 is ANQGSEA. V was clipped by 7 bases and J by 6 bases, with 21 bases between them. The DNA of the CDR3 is TGCAGCGCCGTTCGGGGCCCTATAGGGGCTGAAGCTTTCTTT. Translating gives CSAVRGPIGAEAFF.

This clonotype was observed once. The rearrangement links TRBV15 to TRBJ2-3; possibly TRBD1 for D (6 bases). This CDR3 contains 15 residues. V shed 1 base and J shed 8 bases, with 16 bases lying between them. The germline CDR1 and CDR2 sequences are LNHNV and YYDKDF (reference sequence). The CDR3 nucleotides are TGTGCCACCAGCAGAGCGGGTACCCAAGGGGGTACGCAGTATTTT. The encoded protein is CATSRAGTQGGTQYF.

The CDR3 region has the DNA TGTGCCAGCAGTTTGGGGGGACGTGGATCCTACGAGCAGTACTTC. Amino acid sequence: CASSLGGRGSYEQYF. The J gene is TRBJ2-7, the V gene TRBV12-3 or TRBV12-4; D is perhaps TRBD2 (6 bases). The CDR3 runs to 15 residues. V shed 3 bases and J shed 1 base, with 13 bases lying between them.

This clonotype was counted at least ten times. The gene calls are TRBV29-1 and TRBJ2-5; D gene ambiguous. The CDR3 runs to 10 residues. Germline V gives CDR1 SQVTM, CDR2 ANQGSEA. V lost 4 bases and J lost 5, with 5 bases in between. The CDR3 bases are TGCAGCGTTGGCCAGGAGACCCAGTACTTC. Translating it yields CSVGQETQYF.

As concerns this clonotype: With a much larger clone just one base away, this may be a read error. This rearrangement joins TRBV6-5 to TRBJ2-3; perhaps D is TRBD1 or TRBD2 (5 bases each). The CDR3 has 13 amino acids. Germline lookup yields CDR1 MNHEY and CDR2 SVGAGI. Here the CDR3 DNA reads TGTGCCAGCCGGGACCTACCCACAGAGACGCAGTATTTT. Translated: CASRDLPTETQYF.

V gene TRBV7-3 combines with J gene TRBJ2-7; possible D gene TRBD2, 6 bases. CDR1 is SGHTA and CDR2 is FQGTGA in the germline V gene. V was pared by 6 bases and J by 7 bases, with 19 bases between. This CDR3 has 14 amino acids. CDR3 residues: CASSQRLGSNEQYF. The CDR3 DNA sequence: TGTGCCAGCAGTCAGAGACTAGGGAGTAATGAGCAGTACTTC.

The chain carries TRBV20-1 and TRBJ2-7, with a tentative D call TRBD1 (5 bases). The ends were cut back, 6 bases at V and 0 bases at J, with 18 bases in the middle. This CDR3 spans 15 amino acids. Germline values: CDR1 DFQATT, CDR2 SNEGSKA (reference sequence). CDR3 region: CSAAIQGGASYEQYF. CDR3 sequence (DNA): TGCAGTGCCGCGATCCAGGGCGGAGCCTCCTACGAGCAGTACTTC.

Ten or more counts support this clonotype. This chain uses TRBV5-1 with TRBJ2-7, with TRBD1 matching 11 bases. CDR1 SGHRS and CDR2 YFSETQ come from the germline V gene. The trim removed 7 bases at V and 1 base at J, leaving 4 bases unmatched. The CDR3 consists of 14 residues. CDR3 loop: CASSGTGGSYEQYF. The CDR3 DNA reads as TGCGCCAGCTCCGGGACAGGGGGGTCCTACGAGCAGTACTTC.

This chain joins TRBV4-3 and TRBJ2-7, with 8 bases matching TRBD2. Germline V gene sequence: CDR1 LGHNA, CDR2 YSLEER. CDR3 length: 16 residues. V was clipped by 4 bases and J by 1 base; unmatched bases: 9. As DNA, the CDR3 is TGCGCCAGCAGCCGGGCTTACAGCGGGGGTTCCTACGAGCAGTACTTC. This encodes CASSRAYSGGSYEQYF.

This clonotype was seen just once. The CDR3 is CSAREPGAETQYF. CDR3 in DNA: TGCAGTGCTAGAGAGCCGGGAGCAGAGACCCAGTACTTC. The V gene is TRBV20-1, the J gene TRBJ2-5; TRBD2 is a possible D gene (6 bases). In germline, CDR1 is DFQATT, CDR2 SNEGSKA (reference sequence). The CDR3 contains 13 residues. Trimming took 0 bases from V and 4 from J, leaving 9 bases between them.

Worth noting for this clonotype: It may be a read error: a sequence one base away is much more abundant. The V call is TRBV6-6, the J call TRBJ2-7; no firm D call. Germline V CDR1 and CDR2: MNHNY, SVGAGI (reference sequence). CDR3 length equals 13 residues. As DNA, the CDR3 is TGTGCCAGCAGTCACAATACAGCCTACGAGCGGTACTTC. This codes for CASSHNTAYERYF.

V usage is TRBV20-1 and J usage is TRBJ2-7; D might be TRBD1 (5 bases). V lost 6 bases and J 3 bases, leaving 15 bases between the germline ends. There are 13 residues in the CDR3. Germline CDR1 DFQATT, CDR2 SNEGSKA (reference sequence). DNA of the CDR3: TGCAGTGCCCCTGGGGCCGGTCTCTACGAGCAGTACTTC. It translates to CSAPGAGLYEQYF.

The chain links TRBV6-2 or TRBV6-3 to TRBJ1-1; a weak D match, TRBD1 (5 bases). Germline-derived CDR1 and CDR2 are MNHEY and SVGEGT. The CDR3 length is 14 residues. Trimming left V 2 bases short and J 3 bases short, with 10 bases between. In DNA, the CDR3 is TGTGCCAGCAGTTACGGGCGGGACGACACTGAAGCTTTCTTT. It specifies CASSYGRDDTEAFF.

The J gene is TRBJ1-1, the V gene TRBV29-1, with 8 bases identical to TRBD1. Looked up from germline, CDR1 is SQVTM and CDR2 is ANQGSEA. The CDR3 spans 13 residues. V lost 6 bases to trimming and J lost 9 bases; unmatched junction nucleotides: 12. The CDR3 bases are TGCAGCGTGACCAGGGGGCCGCAAACTAAAGCTTTCTTT. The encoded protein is CSVTRGPQTKAFF.

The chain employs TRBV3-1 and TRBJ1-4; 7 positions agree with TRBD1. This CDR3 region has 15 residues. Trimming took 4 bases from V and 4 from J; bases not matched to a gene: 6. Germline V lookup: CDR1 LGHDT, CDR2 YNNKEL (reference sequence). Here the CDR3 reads CASSLSGQVNEKLFF. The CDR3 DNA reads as TGTGCCAGCAGCCTCTCAGGACAGGTTAATGAAAAACTGTTTTTT.

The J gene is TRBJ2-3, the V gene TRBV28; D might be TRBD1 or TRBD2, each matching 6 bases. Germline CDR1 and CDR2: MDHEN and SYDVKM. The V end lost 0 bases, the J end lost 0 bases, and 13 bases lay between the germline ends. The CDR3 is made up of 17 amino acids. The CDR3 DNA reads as TGTGCCAGCAGTTTATGGACAACAGGGACTAGCACAGATACGCAGTATTTT. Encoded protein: CASSLWTTGTSTDTQYF.

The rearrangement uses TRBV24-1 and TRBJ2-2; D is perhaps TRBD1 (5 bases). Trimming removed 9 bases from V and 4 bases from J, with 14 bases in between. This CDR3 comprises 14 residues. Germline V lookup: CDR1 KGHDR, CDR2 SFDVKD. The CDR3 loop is CATESGPVTGELFF. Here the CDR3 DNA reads TGTGCCACCGAGTCAGGGCCGGTCACCGGGGAGCTGTTTTTT.